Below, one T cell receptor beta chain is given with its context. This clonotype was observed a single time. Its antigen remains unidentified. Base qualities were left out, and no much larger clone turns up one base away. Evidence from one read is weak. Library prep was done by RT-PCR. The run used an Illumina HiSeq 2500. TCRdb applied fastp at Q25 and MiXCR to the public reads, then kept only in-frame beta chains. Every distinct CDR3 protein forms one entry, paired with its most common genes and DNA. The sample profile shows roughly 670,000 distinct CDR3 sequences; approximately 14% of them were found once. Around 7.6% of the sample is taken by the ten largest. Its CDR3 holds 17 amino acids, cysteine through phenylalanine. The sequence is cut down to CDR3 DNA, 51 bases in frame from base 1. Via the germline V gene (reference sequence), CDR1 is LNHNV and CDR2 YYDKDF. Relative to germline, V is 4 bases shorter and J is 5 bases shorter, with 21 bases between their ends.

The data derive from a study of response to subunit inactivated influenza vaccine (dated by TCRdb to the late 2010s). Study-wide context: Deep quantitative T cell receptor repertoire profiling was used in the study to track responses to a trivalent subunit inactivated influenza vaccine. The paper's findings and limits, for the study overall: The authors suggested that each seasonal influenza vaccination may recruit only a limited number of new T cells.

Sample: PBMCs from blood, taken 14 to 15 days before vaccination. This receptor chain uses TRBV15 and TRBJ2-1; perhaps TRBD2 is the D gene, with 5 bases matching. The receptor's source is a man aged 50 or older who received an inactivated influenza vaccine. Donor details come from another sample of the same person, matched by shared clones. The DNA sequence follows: TGTGCCACCAGCACACCCCGATTTGCGGGTGGGGACAATGAGCAGTTCTTC. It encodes CATSTPRFAGGDNEQFF.